The source of this TCR beta chain is a study of spatial heterogeneity in lung cancer. Whole-study findings and limits: Intratumoral expanded alpha and beta TCR counts were found to track tumor mutation counts. The counts of expanded TCRs, ubiquitous and regional, tracked ubiquitous and regional nonsynonymous mutations, respectively.

A remark on this clonotype: What it binds is not known.

Time point reported: sample taken at primary tumor resection. The donors were 55 to 85 patients with non-small cell lung cancer that was early-stage and untreated. From tumor, nontumor lung or frozen PBMC, whole RNA was taken unsorted for sequencing. The CDR3 is 16 residues long. The germline V gene has CDR1 SGHVS and CDR2 FQNEAQ. Trimming removed 7 bases from V and 2 bases from J, with 19 bases in between. A distinct unique molecular identifier was carried by each TCR cDNA molecule. TCRdb passed the 5' RACE reads through MiXCR, listing each CDR3 protein once. The profile shows 16,000 or so distinct CDR3 sequences, almost 7% of them singletons.

The V and J genes are TRBV7-8 and TRBJ2-3; the D gene could be TRBD1 or TRBD2 (5 bases each). Sequenced material: lung tumor tissue, taken at surgery. This clonotype was obtained from a female donor with early-stage non-small cell lung cancer. CDR3 sequence reads: CASTLRVGVLTDTQYF. In DNA form, the CDR3 reads TGTGCCAGCACCCTCAGGGTCGGGGTACTCACAGATACGCAGTATTTT.